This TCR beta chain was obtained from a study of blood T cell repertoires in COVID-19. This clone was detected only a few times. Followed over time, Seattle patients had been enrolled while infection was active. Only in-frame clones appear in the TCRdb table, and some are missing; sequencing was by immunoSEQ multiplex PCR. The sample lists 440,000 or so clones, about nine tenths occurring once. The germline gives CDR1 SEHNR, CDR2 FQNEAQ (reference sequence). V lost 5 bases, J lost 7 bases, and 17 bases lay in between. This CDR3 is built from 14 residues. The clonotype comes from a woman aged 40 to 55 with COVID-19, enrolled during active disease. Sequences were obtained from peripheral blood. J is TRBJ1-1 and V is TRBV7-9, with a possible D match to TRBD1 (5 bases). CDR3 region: CASSMDNGALEAFF. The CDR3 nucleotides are TGTGCCAGCAGCATGGACAATGGGGCCCTTGAAGCTTTCTTT.